The present T cell receptor beta chain was sequenced within a study of OX40 agonist ivuxolimab in advanced cancers. This clone was seen once. There are 15 residues in the CDR3. Looked up from germline, CDR1 is SGHDT and CDR2 is YYEEEE. The ends were cut back, 0 bases at V and 4 bases at J, with 12 bases in the middle. TCRdb's table, derived via immunoSEQ multiplex PCR, lists solely in-frame clones and lacks some. Of some 72,000 clones listed, 92% were seen once; the top ten hold 8% to 13%. This sequence originates from an adult with an advanced solid tumor such as melanoma, head and neck, liver or kidney cancer. Sequenced here: CD4+ or CD8+ T cells sorted from blood, sampled in a trial of the OX40 agonist ivuxolimab. J is TRBJ2-3 and V is TRBV5-6; D may be TRBD2 (5 bases). The CDR3, as DNA: TGTGCCAGCAGCTTGGGGGAGTCCTCCCCAGATACGCAGTATTTT. It encodes CASSLGESSPDTQYF. Supplemented by reference TRBV5-6 and TRBJ2-3, the full variable domain reads DAGVTQSPTHLIKTRGQQVTLRCSPKSGHDTVSWYQQALGQGPQFIFQYYEEEERQRGNFPDRFSGHQFPNYSSELNVNALLLGDSALYLCASSLGESSPDTQYFGPGTRLTVL.